One and the same sample provided the 18 T cell receptor beta chains below, sequenced in a study of radiation and T cells in renal cell carcinoma (dated by TCRdb to 2020 to 2021). In light of the paper, this sample's time point label describes: baseline pretreatment blood. The treatment or condition label, read with the paper, signifies: 15 Gy SBRT to primary tumor, nephrectomy 4 weeks later. Receptor libraries were prepared by the immunoSEQ multiplex PCR assay. The immuneACCESS repertoire file appears here via TCRdb, limited to in-frame rearrangements. These files lack a portion of the clones; in checked studies, under half of the deficit traces to unresolved V genes, and the cause of the others is not known. Counted in this sample were 90,000 to 100,000 clones; 80% to 90% of them appeared once. The top ten hold 7% to 9% of the sample. Here the sequenced sample was blood, taken from a patient whose treatment included radiotherapy and nephrectomy. Receptors were obtained from a man in his fifties with renal cell carcinoma.

The chain has TRBV7-3 and TRBJ2-6; 9 bases are a match to TRBD1. Germline CDR1 is SGHTA and CDR2 is FQGTGA. The CDR3 consists of 15 residues. The junction had 2 bases not matched to a gene; V was cut back by 6 bases and J by 2 bases. Written as DNA, the CDR3 is TGTGCCAGCAGGCGGACAGGGGCTGGGGCCAACGTCCTGACTTTC. Translation gives CASRRTGAGANVLTF.

V and J are TRBV19 and TRBJ1-6; D is possibly TRBD1 (6 bases). This CDR3 contains 14 residues. V was trimmed by 2 bases and J by 10 bases, leaving 12 bases between them. The germline CDR1 and CDR2 sequences are LNHDA and SQIVND (reference sequence). As DNA, the CDR3 is TGTGCCAGTAGTATATATGGCAGGGGATCACCCCTCCACTTT. It is translated as CASSIYGRGSPLHF.

This rearrangement joins TRBV7-9 to TRBJ1-4; D not resolved. The CDR3 sequence is 15 residues long. V was cut by 6 bases and J by 0 bases, with 11 bases left in between. Germline V gene lookup returns CDR1 SEHNR and CDR2 FQNEAQ (reference sequence). CDR3 in DNA: TGTGCCAGCAGTTCCCACCGGACAACTAATGAAAAACTGTTTTTT. Translating gives CASSSHRTTNEKLFF.

In DNA, the CDR3 is TGTGCCAGTAGTATTAGGTTCCGGGAAGGAGAGACCCAGTACTTC. It is translated as CASSIRFREGETQYF. The chain couples TRBV19 to TRBJ2-5; D is perhaps TRBD2 (5 bases). This CDR3 is 15 amino acids long. CDR1 is LNHDA and CDR2 is SQIVND in the germline V gene (reference sequence). V dropped 3 bases and J dropped 4 bases, with 15 bases sitting between them.

The chain employs TRBV5-1 and TRBJ2-7, with 8 bases that match TRBD1. CDR1 is SGHRS, CDR2 YFSETQ, per germline. The CDR3 consists of 15 residues. V lost 0 bases and J lost 5; bases outside the gene matches: 7. The CDR3 DNA reads TGCGCCAGCAGCTTGGCCAACAGGGGGGACCACGAGCAGTACTTC. This encodes CASSLANRGDHEQYF.

The chain uses TRBV29-1 and TRBJ2-3, with TRBD2 matching over 8 bases. Germline assignment: CDR1 SQVTM and CDR2 ANQGSEA. This CDR3 spans 12 amino acids. With 6 bases clipped from V and 3 bases from J, the junction kept 2 bases outside the gene matches. The CDR3 spells CSVGLETDTQYF. DNA for the CDR3: TGCAGCGTGGGACTAGAGACAGATACGCAGTATTTT.

The chain has TRBV5-1 and TRBJ2-5; 13 nucleotides match TRBD2. Germline CDR1 reads SGHRS; CDR2 reads YFSETQ. The CDR3 sequence is 17 residues long. After removal of 5 bases from V and 5 bases from J, the junction contained 12 bases not matched to a gene. The CDR3 spells CASRLLPTSGGRETQYF. The CDR3 coding sequence is TGCGCCAGCAGGCTTCTCCCGACTAGCGGGGGGCGGGAGACCCAGTACTTC.

The chain combines TRBV19 with TRBJ2-6; weak D call: TRBD2 (5 bases). Trimming removed 7 bases at V and 2 bases at J, with 12 bases between. CDR1 is LNHDA and CDR2 is SQIVND in the germline V gene (reference sequence). The length of the CDR3 is 15 residues. CDR3 DNA sequence: TGTGCCAGTAACGGGCAGGAGGCTGGGGCCAACGTCCTGACTTTC. As protein: CASNGQEAGANVLTF.

This rearrangement joins TRBV7-2 to TRBJ1-1; D is possibly TRBD1 (6 bases). The ends were cut back, 0 bases at V and 11 bases at J, with 13 bases in the middle. The CDR3 totals 13 residues. Germline CDR1 and CDR2: SGHTA and FQGNSA. The CDR3 DNA reads as TGTGCCAGCAGCTTAGCGCAGGGGCTGGGGGCTTTCTTT. Translation gives CASSLAQGLGAFF.

The genes are TRBV5-5 and TRBJ2-1; D not certain. From germline, CDR1 is SGHKS and CDR2 YYEKEE (reference sequence). This CDR3 has 14 amino acids. Trimming pared 3 bases from V and 7 bases from J, leaving 14 bases between. The CDR3 coding sequence is TGTGCCAGCAGCTCGGAAGACTTGTTTAATGAGCAGTTCTTC. It codes for CASSSEDLFNEQFF.

The chain carries TRBV7-2 and TRBJ1-1; possibly TRBD1 for D (5 bases). V shed 6 bases and J shed 4 bases, with 18 bases lying between them. Per the germline V gene, CDR1 is SGHTA and CDR2 is FQGNSA. The CDR3 covers 15 residues. CDR3 in DNA: TGTGCCAGCAGTATCAGGAGGGCGCAGGGCACTGAAGCTTTCTTT. Amino acids: CASSIRRAQGTEAFF.

This clone was seen a few times. The identical CDR3 is also encoded by other nucleotide sequences in the sample. This chain joins TRBV2 and TRBJ1-5, with 9 bases lining up with TRBD1. Germline CDR1 is SNHLY and CDR2 is FYNNEI. V was pared by 6 bases and J by 7 bases, with 4 bases of the junction left unmatched. The CDR3 has 13 amino acids. CDR3 bases: TGTGCCAGCAGGGGACAGGGCGGCCAGCCCCAGCATTTT. Amino acid sequence: CASRGQGGQPQHF.

The genes are TRBV18 and TRBJ2-7; D is possibly TRBD1 or TRBD2 (5 bases each). Germline V gene lookup returns CDR1 KGHSH and CDR2 LQKENI. The V gene lost 4 bases and the J gene lost 0 bases, with 16 bases spanning the gap. CDR3 size: 16 residues. CDR3 in amino acids: CASSLRQGESSYEQYF. The CDR3 DNA reads TGTGCCAGCTCACTTCGGCAGGGAGAGAGCTCCTACGAGCAGTACTTC.

The genes are TRBV28 and TRBJ2-2; 8 positions agree with TRBD2. Germline assignment: CDR1 MDHEN and CDR2 SYDVKM. This CDR3 is 19 amino acids long. Trimming removed 5 bases from V and 0 bases from J; junction bases left unmatched: 14. CDR3 region: CASSRAGVGESTNTGELFF. The CDR3, as DNA: TGTGCCAGCAGTAGAGCGGGAGTAGGTGAATCGACGAACACCGGGGAGCTGTTTTTT.

The gene calls are TRBV6-6 and TRBJ2-7; D possibly corresponds to TRBD1 (6 bases). The CDR3 contains 13 residues. CDR1 is MNHNY, CDR2 SVGAGI, per germline (reference sequence). V dropped 7 bases and J dropped 1 base, with 11 bases sitting between them. The CDR3 here is CASKDSTSYEQYF. CDR3 sequence (DNA): TGTGCCAGCAAGGACAGCACATCCTACGAGCAGTACTTC.

This clone was seen a single time. The J gene is TRBJ1-2, the V gene TRBV9; 7 nucleotides align to TRBD1. The germline V gene has CDR1 SGDLS and CDR2 YYNGEE. The V segment lost 4 bases and the J segment 2 bases; nucleotides outside the gene matches: 8. The CDR3 runs 15 residues. This CDR3 is CASSSGGGQNYGYTF. The CDR3 DNA reads TGTGCCAGCAGCTCCGGTGGGGGACAGAACTATGGCTACACCTTC.

This chain links TRBV15 with TRBJ2-7; 8 bases are a match to TRBD2. Germline CDR1 reads LNHNV; CDR2 reads YYDKDF (reference sequence). The CDR3 runs 15 residues. Trimming at V came to 1 base and at J to 6 bases, leaving 8 bases not matched to a gene. CDR3 nucleotide sequence: TGTGCCACCAGCAGAGGCACTAGCGGTTCGGGCGAGCAGTACTTC. Amino acid sequence: CATSRGTSGSGEQYF.

The genes are TRBV6-1 and TRBJ1-6, with 7 bases fitting TRBD1. The CDR3 totals 16 residues. The V gene end was trimmed by 4 bases and the J gene end by 10 bases; junction bases not matched to a gene: 13. Germline CDR1 MNHNS, CDR2 SASEGT. DNA of the CDR3: TGTGCCAGCAGTGTCGAGGGGGCTGCAGTATTGTCACCCCTCCACTTT. Protein: CASSVEGAAVLSPLHF.